This TCR beta chain was captured in a study of early T cells in non-severe SARS-CoV-2 infection. Across the whole study: Alpha and beta chains were unpaired, from unsorted whole-blood bulk RNA.

Study conclusions and caveats: Anti-spike CD8 responses were favored by VDJdb matching, which missed private and CD4 specificities.

The CDR3 length is 12 residues. Deletions cut 4 bases from V and 8 bases from J, with 9 bases between. Germline CDR1 is SEHNR and CDR2 is FQNEAQ (reference sequence). In its sample, this clonotype was seen a few times. The antigen remains undetermined. The protocol attached unique molecular identifiers to individual cDNA molecules. TCRdb analysed the 5' RACE reads with MiXCR anew, one entry per CDR3 protein. This table has roughly 53,000 distinct CDR3 sequences, approximately 10% appearing once. V usage is TRBV7-9 and J usage is TRBJ2-1; D is uncertain. The sequence derives from an adult who was a healthcare worker with PCR-confirmed SARS-CoV-2 infection or an uninfected control (not recorded which). The sample in question was whole blood, obtained at baseline. Here the CDR3 DNA reads TGTGCCAGCAGCTCTGTTGGGCATGAGCAGTTCTTC. Translated, it gives CASSSVGHEQFF.